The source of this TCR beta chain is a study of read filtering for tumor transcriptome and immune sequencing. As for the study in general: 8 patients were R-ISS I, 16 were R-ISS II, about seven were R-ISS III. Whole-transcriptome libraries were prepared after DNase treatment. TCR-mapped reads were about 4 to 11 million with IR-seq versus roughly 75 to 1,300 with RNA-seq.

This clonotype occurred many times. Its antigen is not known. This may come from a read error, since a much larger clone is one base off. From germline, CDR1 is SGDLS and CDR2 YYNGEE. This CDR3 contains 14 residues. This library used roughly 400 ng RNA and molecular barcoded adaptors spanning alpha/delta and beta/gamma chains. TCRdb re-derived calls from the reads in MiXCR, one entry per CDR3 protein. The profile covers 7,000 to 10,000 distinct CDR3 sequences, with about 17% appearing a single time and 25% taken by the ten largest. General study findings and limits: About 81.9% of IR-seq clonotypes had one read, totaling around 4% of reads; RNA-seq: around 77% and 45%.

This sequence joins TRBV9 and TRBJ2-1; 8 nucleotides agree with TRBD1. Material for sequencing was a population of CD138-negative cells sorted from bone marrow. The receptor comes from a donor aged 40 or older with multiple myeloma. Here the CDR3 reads CASSGRDRSNGQFF. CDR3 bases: TGTGCCAGCAGCGGCCGGGACAGGTCGAATGGGCAGTTCTTC.